One sample yielded the 19 T cell receptor beta chains listed below, sequenced in a study of blood T cell repertoires in COVID-19. Assay used: immunoSEQ multiplex PCR; TCRdb lists only in-frame clones, some missing. This repertoire shows about 100,000 clones, roughly 84% found once; its top ten account for 2% to 2.5%. The sample was peripheral blood. The receptors come from a human donor in a cohort sampled during active COVID-19.

This clone was counted a single time. V and J are TRBV7-2 and TRBJ2-7; 8 bases line up with TRBD2. V shed 0 bases and J 5 bases; nucleotides not matched to a gene: 6. From germline, CDR1 is SGHTA and CDR2 FQGNSA. The CDR3 totals 15 residues. The CDR3 DNA follows: TGTGCCAGCAGCTTAGCTCTCGGGGGGGGCAACGAGCAGTACTTC. Translating it yields CASSLALGGGNEQYF. The variable domain in full, completed from reference TRBV7-2 and TRBJ2-7, reads GAGVSQSPSNKVTEKGKDVELRCDPISGHTALYWYRQSLGQGLEFLIYFQGNSAPDKSGLPSDRFSAERTGGSVSTLTIQRTQQEDSAVYLCASSLALGGGNEQYFGPGTRLTVT.

The chain combines TRBV6-6 with TRBJ2-2; D gene unclear. The V gene lost 4 bases and the J gene lost 7 bases, with 13 bases spanning the gap. Per germline, CDR1 MNHNY and CDR2 SVGAGI (reference sequence). This CDR3 contains 14 residues. CDR3 sequence reads: CASSSATRGGELFF. The CDR3 region has the DNA TGTGCCAGCAGTTCCGCGACTCGTGGCGGGGAGCTGTTTTTT.

V and J are TRBV6-5 and TRBJ1-4; a weak D match, TRBD1 (6 bases). The CDR3 is made up of 15 amino acids. The V and J ends lost 6 bases and 0 bases respectively, with 11 bases between them. Looked up from germline, CDR1 is MNHEY and CDR2 is SVGAGI. CDR3 protein: CASSRNRATNEKLFF. CDR3 nucleotide sequence: TGTGCCAGCAGCCGAAACAGGGCAACTAATGAAAAACTGTTTTTT.

The V call is TRBV6-5, the J call TRBJ1-2; a weak D match, TRBD1 (6 bases). V was cut by 5 bases and J by 1 base, with 14 bases left in between. The CDR3 is made up of 15 amino acids. Germline lookup yields CDR1 MNHEY and CDR2 SVGAGI. CDR3 amino acids: CASSSSGTSNYGYTF. The CDR3, as DNA: TGTGCCAGCAGTAGTTCCGGGACAAGTAACTATGGCTACACCTTC.

The chain links TRBV9 to TRBJ2-3; TRBD2 agrees at 13 bases. The CDR3 consists of 18 residues. Trimming at V came to 0 bases and at J to 6 bases, leaving 10 bases not matched to a gene. The germline V gene encodes CDR1 SGDLS and CDR2 YYNGEE. The CDR3 coding sequence is TGTGCCAGCAGCGTAGGGACCCAACTAGCGGGGGGGCGTGATACGCAGTATTTT. Amino acid sequence: CASSVGTQLAGGRDTQYF. Looking up the rest from reference TRBV9 and TRBJ2-3 gives the full variable domain: DSGVTQTPKHLITATGQRVTLRCSPRSGDLSVYWYQQSLDQGLQFLIQYYNGEERAKGNILERFSAQQFPDLHSELNLSSLELGDSALYFCASSVGTQLAGGRDTQYFGPGTRLTVL.

The chain has TRBV27 and TRBJ1-1, with 8 bases identical to TRBD1. Per germline, CDR1 MNHEY and CDR2 SMNVEV (reference sequence). The CDR3 spans 16 residues. V lost 4 bases to trimming and J lost 1 base; unmatched junction nucleotides: 8. In DNA form, the CDR3 reads TGTGCCAGCAGTTCTACTCAGGGGGCTCAGAACACTGAAGCTTTCTTT. Protein product: CASSSTQGAQNTEAFF.

This clone came up a few times. The chain uses TRBV18 and TRBJ1-5, with D perhaps TRBD1 (5 bases). The CDR3 loop spans 15 amino acids. The V and J ends lost 4 bases and 3 bases respectively, with 13 bases between them. The germline V gene encodes CDR1 KGHSH and CDR2 LQKENI. CDR3 nucleotides: TGTGCCAGCTCACTAAATCGGGGGTCCAATCAGCCCCAGCATTTT. It encodes CASSLNRGSNQPQHF.

The chain couples TRBV27 to TRBJ2-7; 13 positions agree with TRBD2. V gave up 4 bases and J gave up 4 bases; unmatched junction bases: 4. Germline loops: CDR1 MNHEY, CDR2 SMNVEV (reference sequence). The CDR3 spans 15 residues. This CDR3 reads CASSSLAGGLYEQYF. DNA for the CDR3: TGTGCCAGCAGTTCACTAGCGGGGGGGCTTTACGAGCAGTACTTC.

The CDR3 reads CRAGPYEQYF. As DNA, the CDR3 is TGCAGGGCGGGCCCTTACGAGCAGTACTTC. V gene TRBV20-1 combines with J gene TRBJ2-7; maybe TRBD2 (5 bases). Per germline, CDR1 DFQATT and CDR2 SNEGSKA (reference sequence). The CDR3 consists of 10 residues.

The rearrangement links TRBV6-2 or TRBV6-3 to TRBJ2-3; tentatively, D is TRBD2 (6 bases). The CDR3 is 15 amino acids. Germline CDR1 and CDR2: MNHEY and SVGEGT. The V end lost 2 bases, the J end lost 0 bases, and 9 bases lay between the germline ends. In DNA form, the CDR3 reads TGTGCCAGCAGTTACGGCGGGGTTAGCACAGATACGCAGTATTTT. Translating gives CASSYGGVSTDTQYF.

This clone was found once. This rearrangement joins TRBV13 to TRBJ1-5; D gene unclear. CDR3 size: 14 residues. CDR1 is PRHDT, CDR2 FYEKMQ, per germline (reference sequence). V was clipped by 5 bases and J by 9 bases, with 17 bases between them. The CDR3 loop reads CASSQGQLAGPQHF. The CDR3 DNA reads TGTGCCAGCAGCCAAGGCCAGCTAGCAGGGCCCCAGCATTTT.

The chain employs TRBV2 and TRBJ2-1; D might be TRBD1 (5 bases). CDR3 length: 16 residues. Trimming removed 3 bases from V and 0 bases from J, with 12 bases in between. Germline V lookup: CDR1 SNHLY, CDR2 FYNNEI. The CDR3 here is CASSDLRDSSYNEQFF. CDR3 coding DNA: TGTGCCAGCAGTGATCTCAGGGATAGCTCCTACAATGAGCAGTTCTTC.

This chain links TRBV25-1 with TRBJ2-5; 12 bases are shared with TRBD2. Germline CDR1 and CDR2: MGHDK and SYGVNS. Trimming removed 5 bases from V and 9 bases from J; junction bases left unmatched: 7. This CDR3 is built from 14 residues. CDR3 bases: TGTGCCAGCAGTCTAGGACTAGCGGGGTTAGCCCAGTACTTC. Its protein is CASSLGLAGLAQYF. The full variable domain, completed using reference TRBV25-1 and TRBJ2-5, is EADIYQTPRYLVIGTGKKITLECSQTMGHDKMYWYQQDPGMELHLIHYSYGVNSTEKGDLSSESTVSRIRTEHFPLTLESARPSHTSQYLCASSLGLAGLAQYFGPGTRLLVL.

The chain couples TRBV30 to TRBJ2-1, with D maybe TRBD2 (6 bases). CDR1 and CDR2 from the germline V gene are GTSNPN and SVGIG (reference sequence). With 8 bases removed from V and 1 base from J, the gap between germline ends came to 12 bases. The CDR3 is 13 residues long. The DNA of the CDR3 is TGTGCCGGACCGGGACTGTCCTACAATGAGCAGTTCTTC. It encodes CAGPGLSYNEQFF.

V is TRBV10-3 and J is TRBJ2-1, with D unclear. This CDR3 contains 13 residues. Germline assignment: CDR1 ENHRY and CDR2 SYGVKD. V lost 6 bases, J lost 9 bases, and 15 bases lay in between. CDR3: CAISPIKSGEQFF. For the CDR3, the DNA is TGTGCCATCAGCCCCATCAAATCCGGTGAGCAGTTCTTC.

The chain couples TRBV28 to TRBJ1-6, with D uncertain. Per germline, CDR1 MDHEN and CDR2 SYDVKM. This CDR3 is built from 13 residues. Trimming stripped 2 bases from V and 8 bases from J, with 7 bases between. The CDR3 sequence is CASSLGRDSPLHF. The CDR3 bases are TGTGCCAGCAGTTTAGGGCGGGATTCACCCCTCCACTTT.

The chain employs TRBV4-1 and TRBJ2-1; 8 bases agree with TRBD2. This CDR3 is 15 amino acids long. Trimming took 2 bases from V and 5 from J; bases not matched to a gene: 5. Per the germline V gene, CDR1 is MGHRA and CDR2 is YSYEKL. The CDR3 nucleotides read TGCGCCAGCAGCCAACCCACTAGCGGTAACAATGAGCAGTTCTTC. Residues: CASSQPTSGNNEQFF.

This chain connects TRBV13 to TRBJ1-2; the match to TRBD1 covers 7 bases. V lost 5 bases and J lost 1; bases outside the gene matches: 13. Germline V gives CDR1 PRHDT, CDR2 FYEKMQ (reference sequence). There are 17 residues in the CDR3. The CDR3 sequence is CASSLLDFRDSNYGYTF. The CDR3 DNA follows: TGTGCCAGCAGCCTACTAGACTTCCGGGACAGTAACTATGGCTACACCTTC. Combining the CDR3 with reference TRBV13 and TRBJ1-2 gives the whole variable domain AAGVIQSPRHLIKEKRETATLKCYPIPRHDTVYWYQQGPGQDPQFLISFYEKMQSDKGSIPDRFSAQQFSDYHSELNMSSLELGDSALYFCASSLLDFRDSNYGYTFGSGTRLTVV.

This clone was counted a few times. The chain joins TRBV9 to TRBJ1-4, with 11 bases matching TRBD1. Germline V lookup: CDR1 SGDLS, CDR2 YYNGEE. Unmatched junction bases numbered 5, after V lost 0 bases and J lost 4 bases. This CDR3 region has 17 residues. CDR3 sequence reads: CASSVGTGGADNEKLFF. The CDR3 DNA sequence: TGTGCCAGCAGCGTAGGGACAGGGGGCGCGGATAATGAAAAACTGTTTTTT.